The sequence of this T cell receptor beta chain was determined in a study of blood T cell repertoires in COVID-19. Data came from immunoSEQ multiplex PCR; TCRdb stores just in-frame clones and leaves some out. The sample gives approximately 130,000 clones, 70% to 90% of which show up once; about 2.5% is in the top ten. The CDR3 totals 15 residues. Germline V gives CDR1 SGHTA, CDR2 FQGNSA. V was pared by 4 bases and J by 2 bases, with 6 bases of the junction left unmatched. This chain connects TRBV7-2 to TRBJ2-5; 8 nucleotides agree with TRBD2. The sequencing sample was made of PBMCs or T cells enriched from blood (not recorded which). The receptor was derived from a woman aged 45-59 years who had recovered from COVID-19. Written as DNA, the CDR3 is TGTGCCAGCAGCTCTTTAGCGGGGAGACAAGAGACCCAGTACTTC. It encodes CASSSLAGRQETQYF.